The 21 T cell receptor beta chains given below trace back to one sample, sequenced in a study of blood T cells in healthy people across ages. A J-beta primer mix and a sample-barcoded 5' primer were used in a second PCR of roughly 7 to 12 cycles. MiXCR, run by TCRdb on the 5' RACE reads, gives a single entry per CDR3 protein. Found here are 650,000 to 800,000 distinct CDR3 sequences, 44% of them singletons; the top ten hold under 20%. The source material was blood. These receptors all stem from a man in his 60s in good health.

This clonotype came up once. A read error may explain this, as a much larger clone is one base away. The V call is TRBV11-2, the J call TRBJ2-1; 9 bases map to TRBD1. Germline CDR1 is SGHAT and CDR2 is FQNNGV. The CDR3 totals 19 residues. In DNA form, the CDR3 reads TGTGCCAGCAGCTCGTACTTCTCCGGGACAGGGCACTCCCACAATGAGCAGTTCTTC. Its protein is CASSSYFSGTGHSHNEQFF.

The V call is TRBV20-1, the J call TRBJ2-7; no clear D gene. The CDR3 is 13 residues long. The V gene's germline CDR1 is DFQATT and CDR2 SNEGSKA (reference sequence). The V and J ends lost 4 bases and 7 bases respectively, with 17 bases between them. The CDR3 DNA reads as TGCAGTGCTAATCGCGTAAGGTACAATGAGCAGTACTTC. As protein: CSANRVRYNEQYF.

CDR3 sequence: CASSHGTSGDDTQYF. The CDR3 nucleotides are TGTGCCAGCAGCCACGGGACTAGCGGGGACGATACGCAGTATTTT. The chain recombines TRBV5-5 with TRBJ2-3; 13 nucleotides line up with TRBD2. The J segment lost 6 bases and the V segment lost 4 bases, leaving 5 bases of the junction unmatched. Germline V gene sequence: CDR1 SGHKS, CDR2 YYEKEE (reference sequence). The CDR3 runs 15 residues.

This clonotype was counted a single time. V and J are TRBV7-9 and TRBJ2-7; D gene unclear. The CDR3 has 13 residues. Trimming pared 1 base from V and 3 bases from J, leaving 7 bases between. Germline loops: CDR1 SEHNR, CDR2 FQNEAQ (reference sequence). The CDR3 nucleotides read TGTGCCAGCAGCTTAGAGAGCCGCTACGAGCAGTACTTC. This sequence encodes CASSLESRYEQYF.

The chain employs TRBV28 and TRBJ2-1; TRBD1 matches at 8 bases. Germline-derived CDR1 and CDR2 are MDHEN and SYDVKM. The CDR3 length is 13 residues. The junction had 0 bases not matched to a gene; V was cut back by 8 bases and J by 0 bases. CDR3: CASQGASYNEQFF. In nucleotides, the CDR3 is TGTGCCAGCCAGGGGGCCTCCTACAATGAGCAGTTCTTC.

On this clonotype: Relative to the germline gene, one junction end is altered; a read error may explain this. This chain links TRBV18 with TRBJ2-7, with D hard to call. The CDR3 has 14 residues. CDR1 is KGHSH and CDR2 is LQKENI in the germline V gene. The CDR3 nucleotides are TGTGCCAGCCCACCACGGCAGACCACCTACGAGCAGTACTTC. It codes for CASPPRQTTYEQYF.

The chain couples TRBV29-1 to TRBJ2-5; D gene ambiguous. Germline V CDR1 and CDR2: SQVTM, ANQGSEA. V lost 1 base to trimming and J lost 2 bases, with 5 bases between them. The CDR3 has 12 amino acids. The CDR3 loop reads CSVEAQQETQYF. The CDR3 nucleotides are TGCAGCGTTGAAGCACAGCAAGAGACCCAGTACTTC.

The rearrangement joins TRBV7-2 to TRBJ1-1; TRBD1 might be the D (5 bases). This CDR3 comprises 15 residues. CDR1 SGHTA and CDR2 FQGNSA come from the germline V gene. Between the trimmed V and J ends, which lost 0 bases and 5 bases, there was a span of 13 bases. The CDR3 DNA reads TGTGCCAGCAGCTTAGCAGCAGGGATGAGGACTGAAGCTTTCTTT. Translating gives CASSLAAGMRTEAFF.

There are a few counts of this clonotype. The chain couples TRBV11-3 to TRBJ2-1; D gene uncertain. Trimming took off 2 bases at V and 0 bases at J, with 11 bases between the two ends. The germline V gene encodes CDR1 SGHNT and CDR2 YENEEA. CDR3 length: 16 amino acids. Here the CDR3 reads CASSLSGTLSYNEQFF. The CDR3 DNA follows: TGTGCCAGCAGCTTATCCGGAACCCTCTCCTACAATGAGCAGTTCTTC.

This clonotype has ten or more counts. The chain recombines TRBV20-1 with TRBJ2-7; D not certain. This CDR3 spans 14 amino acids. The ends were cut back, 0 bases at V and 2 bases at J, with 11 bases in the middle. The V gene's germline CDR1 is DFQATT and CDR2 SNEGSKA (reference sequence). CDR3 coding DNA: TGCAGTGCTAGAGATGCAGGATTACCCTACGAGCAGTACTTC. Protein product: CSARDAGLPYEQYF.

The chain recombines TRBV5-1 with TRBJ2-4, with 9 nucleotides matching TRBD1. From germline, CDR1 is SGHRS and CDR2 YFSETQ. CDR3 length: 15 amino acids. The V gene end was trimmed by 4 bases and the J gene end by 3 bases; junction bases not matched to a gene: 5. CDR3 residues: CASSVTGGDKNIQYF. Here the CDR3 DNA reads TGCGCCAGCAGCGTGACAGGGGGTGACAAAAACATTCAGTACTTC.

There are a few counts of this clonotype. The genes are TRBV20-1 and TRBJ1-4; D is possibly TRBD1 (5 bases). Germline V gives CDR1 DFQATT, CDR2 SNEGSKA (reference sequence). Deletions cut 5 bases from V and 8 bases from J, with 15 bases between. The CDR3 sequence is 13 residues long. In DNA, the CDR3 is TGCAGTGCTTCCAGCAGGGTAACCGAAAAACTGTTTTTT. Translated: CSASSRVTEKLFF.

This clonotype came up a few times. The chain couples TRBV20-1 to TRBJ1-5; D perhaps matches TRBD1 (5 bases). V was pared by 4 bases and J by 2 bases, with 9 bases between. This CDR3 is built from 13 residues. Germline CDR1 DFQATT, CDR2 SNEGSKA (reference sequence). The CDR3 sequence is CSANRLGNQPQHF. The CDR3 DNA follows: TGCAGTGCTAACAGGTTGGGCAATCAGCCCCAGCATTTT.

This clonotype was picked up a small number of times. The chain links TRBV20-1 to TRBJ2-7, with D possibly TRBD2 on 7 matching bases. This CDR3 contains 13 residues. The V end lost 6 bases, the J end lost 2 bases, and 14 bases lay between the germline ends. Germline loops: CDR1 DFQATT, CDR2 SNEGSKA (reference sequence). The CDR3 region has the DNA TGCAGTGCCCGAGGGGGGGTGGCCTACGAGCAGTACTTC. It yields the protein CSARGGVAYEQYF.

This chain uses TRBV5-1 with TRBJ2-3; perhaps D is TRBD1 or TRBD2 (6 bases each). The germline V and J ends were trimmed by 0 bases and 2 bases, with 13 bases remaining between them. Germline V gene sequence: CDR1 SGHRS, CDR2 YFSETQ. The CDR3 is 16 amino acids. CDR3 residues: CASSLVARGDTDTQYF. The CDR3 DNA is TGCGCCAGCAGCTTGGTAGCTAGGGGGGACACAGATACGCAGTATTTT.

The gene calls are TRBV10-3 and TRBJ1-5, with no clear D. CDR1 and CDR2 (germline): ENHRY, SYGVKD. The CDR3 spans 12 residues. V lost 3 bases and J 3 bases, leaving 3 bases between the germline ends. CDR3 coding DNA: TGTGCCATCAGTGACCCCAATCAGCCCCAGCATTTT. The encoded protein is CAISDPNQPQHF.

This chain links TRBV4-3 with TRBJ2-2; unclear D gene. The CDR3 totals 16 residues. V lost 2 bases and J lost 0, with 10 bases in between. CDR1 and CDR2 from the germline V gene are LGHNA and YSLEER. This CDR3 is CASSQWATTNTGELFF. DNA for the CDR3: TGCGCCAGCAGCCAATGGGCCACAACGAACACCGGGGAGCTGTTTTTT.

The CDR3 protein is CASSYSQMNTEAFF. CDR3 DNA sequence: TGTGCCAGCAGTTACAGTCAAATGAACACTGAAGCTTTCTTT. This chain uses TRBV6-5 with TRBJ1-1; D unresolved. CDR3 length: 14 residues. V was pared by 2 bases and J by 0 bases, with 7 bases between. Germline assignment: CDR1 MNHEY and CDR2 SVGAGI.

This clonotype was seen a few times. V and J are TRBV28 and TRBJ2-7; 9 nucleotides align to TRBD1. Germline values: CDR1 MDHEN, CDR2 SYDVKM. J gave up 4 bases and V 5 bases, and 6 bases lay outside the gene matches. There are 14 residues in the CDR3. The CDR3 sequence: CASSIGTGRYEQYF. The CDR3 bases are TGTGCCAGCAGTATCGGGACAGGGAGGTACGAGCAGTACTTC.

J is TRBJ2-3 and V is TRBV7-9; D is perhaps TRBD1 (5 bases). Trimming stripped 1 base from V and 0 bases from J, with 11 bases between. This CDR3 has 16 residues. Germline CDR1 SEHNR, CDR2 FQNEAQ (reference sequence). The CDR3, as DNA: TGTGCCAGCAGCTTAGACTCTGGGGCTAGCACAGATACGCAGTATTTT. Protein sequence: CASSLDSGASTDTQYF.

The chain couples TRBV15 to TRBJ2-3; D not resolved. The CDR3 has 13 amino acids. Germline V CDR1 and CDR2: LNHNV, YYDKDF (reference sequence). The V end lost 5 bases, the J end lost 2 bases, and 8 bases lay between the germline ends. For the CDR3, the DNA is TGTGCCACCAGCGGTGCGGACACAGATACGCAGTATTTT. Encoded protein: CATSGADTDTQYF.